Shown below are 27 T cell receptor beta chains from a single sample sequenced in a study of T cells after yellow fever vaccination. TCRdb passed the 5' RACE reads through MiXCR, listing each CDR3 protein once. This table holds some 560,000 distinct CDR3 sequences, roughly a sixth found once. The material was PBMCs, obtained 5 days after the first yellow fever vaccination. All receptors derive from a man in his late teens or twenties who received the YFV17D yellow fever vaccine.

The chain employs TRBV4-1 and TRBJ1-2; D not certain. V lost 6 bases, J lost 3 bases, and 17 bases lay in between. There are 15 residues in the CDR3. Per germline, CDR1 MGHRA and CDR2 YSYEKL. The CDR3 nucleotides read TGCGCCAGCAGTCTTATGGAGGCCGCCGACTATGGCTACACCTTC. Its translation: CASSLMEAADYGYTF.

This clonotype was recorded many times. The chain links TRBV7-9 to TRBJ2-6, with D unclear. The CDR3 is made up of 15 amino acids. The V gene's germline CDR1 is SEHNR and CDR2 FQNEAQ (reference sequence). The V end lost 5 bases, the J end lost 0 bases, and 8 bases lay between the germline ends. CDR3 sequence: CASSGWASGANVLTF. As DNA, the CDR3 is TGTGCCAGCAGCGGATGGGCCTCTGGGGCCAACGTCCTGACTTTC.

The genes are TRBV28 and TRBJ2-5; a possible D gene is TRBD1 (5 bases). The CDR3 consists of 14 residues. The V gene's germline CDR1 is MDHEN and CDR2 SYDVKM. Trimming took off 11 bases at V and 1 base at J, with 17 bases between the two ends. The CDR3 bases are TGTGCCGGAACCTGCAGGGTGCGCCAAGAGACCCAGTACTTC. Amino acid sequence: CAGTCRVRQETQYF.

This chain uses TRBV7-2 with TRBJ1-6, with D hard to call. The germline CDR1 and CDR2 sequences are SGHTA and FQGNSA. This CDR3 has 14 residues. V dropped 1 base and J dropped 7 bases, with 8 bases sitting between them. The CDR3 here is CASSLEVANSPLHF. The CDR3 nucleotides are TGTGCCAGCAGCTTAGAGGTTGCGAATTCACCCCTCCACTTT.

The chain combines TRBV27 with TRBJ2-7; D tentatively fits TRBD1 or TRBD2 (7 bases each). Trimming cost V 6 bases and J 1 base, with 13 bases left between them. The CDR3 length is 14 residues. The germline gives CDR1 MNHEY, CDR2 SMNVEV (reference sequence). CDR3 residues: CASRGGGQSYEQYF. The CDR3 DNA sequence: TGTGCCAGCAGAGGGGGGGGACAGTCCTACGAGCAGTACTTC.

The CDR3 bases are TGCGCCAGCAGGGGACTAGCGGGGGACCTCTTTGGCCAAGAGACCCAGTACTTC. Amino acid sequence: CASRGLAGDLFGQETQYF. The rearrangement joins TRBV5-1 to TRBJ2-5; TRBD2 matches at 14 bases. The CDR3 spans 18 residues. The V segment lost 5 bases and the J segment 1 base; nucleotides outside the gene matches: 10. Per germline, CDR1 SGHRS and CDR2 YFSETQ.

This clonotype has more than one count but fewer than ten. The rearrangement joins TRBV4-2 to TRBJ1-4, with 7 nucleotides matching TRBD1. CDR3 length equals 14 residues. Germline V gives CDR1 LGHNA, CDR2 YNFKEQ. V shed 3 bases, J shed 6 bases, and the junction held 4 bases outside the gene matches. CDR3: CASSQTGWDEKLFF. CDR3 bases: TGTGCCAGCAGCCAGACAGGGTGGGATGAAAAACTGTTTTTT.

This clonotype was recorded at least ten times. This sequence joins TRBV15 and TRBJ2-3; D remains unclear. Germline V gives CDR1 LNHNV, CDR2 YYDKDF (reference sequence). V dropped 1 base and J dropped 0 bases, with 5 bases sitting between them. This CDR3 comprises 14 residues. CDR3 in amino acids: CATSRGGSTDTQYF. The CDR3 DNA sequence: TGTGCCACCAGCAGAGGAGGAAGCACAGATACGCAGTATTTT.

The chain is built from TRBV18 and TRBJ2-1; 7 nucleotides agree with TRBD1. V lost 4 bases and J lost 4; bases outside the gene matches: 10. The CDR3 length is 16 residues. From germline, CDR1 is KGHSH and CDR2 LQKENI. The CDR3 is CASSRTSGQDYNEQFF. Written as DNA, the CDR3 is TGTGCCAGCTCACGTACCTCCGGACAGGATTACAATGAGCAGTTCTTC.

The chain is built from TRBV30 and TRBJ2-2; no definite D call. CDR3 size: 13 residues. Germline V gene data show CDR1 as GTSNPN and CDR2 as SVGIG (reference sequence). Trimming removed 5 bases from V and 7 bases from J, with 14 bases in between. The CDR3 nucleotides read TGTGCCTGGCGGGCCCACCCGAACGGGGAGCTGTTTTTT. It specifies CAWRAHPNGELFF.

The rearrangement joins TRBV13 to TRBJ1-1, with a weak D call TRBD1 (6 bases). With 4 bases removed from V and 2 bases from J, the gap between germline ends came to 20 bases. This CDR3 spans 17 amino acids. Germline CDR1 reads PRHDT; CDR2 reads FYEKMQ (reference sequence). The CDR3 loop reads CASSSSGTNRANTEAFF. Written as DNA, the CDR3 is TGTGCCAGCAGCTCAAGCGGGACGAACAGGGCTAACACTGAAGCTTTCTTT.

The chain is built from TRBV6-2 or TRBV6-3 and TRBJ1-1, with 8 bases lining up with TRBD1. This CDR3 contains 15 residues. The germline V gene encodes CDR1 MNHEY and CDR2 SVGEGT. The V and J ends lost 7 bases and 3 bases, in that order; junction bases with no gene match: 10. CDR3 coding DNA: TGTGCCAGCATCCCGGGACAGGCCCCAGACACTGAAGCTTTCTTT. It encodes CASIPGQAPDTEAFF.

The table lists this clonotype with a few counts. The chain combines TRBV29-1 with TRBJ2-5; D is ambiguous. The CDR3 sequence is 12 residues long. Trimming took off 3 bases at V and 5 bases at J, with 10 bases between the two ends. Germline V gives CDR1 SQVTM, CDR2 ANQGSEA. CDR3 residues: CSVDNPMETQYF. The CDR3 coding sequence is TGCAGCGTTGACAACCCGATGGAGACCCAGTACTTC.

V gene TRBV20-1 combines with J gene TRBJ2-3, with D possibly being TRBD1 (6 bases). CDR3 size: 14 residues. Looked up from germline, CDR1 is DFQATT and CDR2 is SNEGSKA (reference sequence). V lost 3 bases and J 4 bases, leaving 14 bases between the germline ends. DNA of the CDR3: TGCAGTGCTAGGGCAGTAGAGGGGGCAGATACGCAGTATTTT. It translates to CSARAVEGADTQYF.

The chain uses TRBV5-6 and TRBJ1-4; possibly TRBD1 for D (5 bases). CDR1 SGHDT and CDR2 YYEEEE come from the germline V gene. The CDR3 sequence is 15 residues long. V was trimmed by 4 bases and J by 3 bases, leaving 13 bases between them. CDR3 sequence reads: CASSLRVASNEKLFF. CDR3 sequence (DNA): TGTGCCAGCAGCCTCAGGGTGGCCTCTAATGAAAAACTGTTTTTT.

This clonotype was seen more than once but under ten times. The chain couples TRBV6-1 to TRBJ2-1; D unclear. The CDR3 runs to 14 residues. Per the germline V gene, CDR1 is MNHNS and CDR2 is SASEGT. V was trimmed by 7 bases and J by 8 bases, leaving 18 bases between them. CDR3 in amino acids: CASTSLGSGYEQFF. CDR3 nucleotide sequence: TGTGCCAGCACCTCACTCGGTTCTGGTTATGAGCAGTTCTTC.

This rearrangement joins TRBV15 to TRBJ1-2, with a possible D match to TRBD1 (5 bases). The germline V and J ends were trimmed by 5 bases and 10 bases, with 14 bases remaining between them. Germline loops: CDR1 LNHNV, CDR2 YYDKDF (reference sequence). The CDR3 loop spans 12 amino acids. The CDR3: CATSGSQGDYTF. The CDR3 DNA sequence: TGTGCCACCAGCGGCTCCCAGGGAGACTACACCTTC. Combining the CDR3 with reference TRBV15 and TRBJ1-2 gives the whole variable domain DAMVIQNPRYQVTQFGKPVTLSCSQTLNHNVMYWYQQKSSQAPKLLFHYYDKDFNNEADTPDNFQSRRPNTSFCFLDIRSPGLGDTAMYLCATSGSQGDYTFGSGTRLTVV.

This clonotype was seen only a few times. The rearrangement uses TRBV14 and TRBJ2-5; D not resolved. Germline CDR1 reads SGHDN; CDR2 reads FVKESK. This CDR3 contains 12 residues. Trimming stripped 2 bases from V and 5 bases from J, with 6 bases between. The DNA of the CDR3 is TGTGCCAGCAGCCAATCACCCGAGACCCAGTACTTC. The encoded protein is CASSQSPETQYF.

This clonotype was observed a few times. The chain carries TRBV11-2 and TRBJ2-6, with D perhaps being TRBD1 or TRBD2 (5 bases each). Germline-derived CDR1 and CDR2 are SGHAT and FQNNGV. The CDR3 runs 16 residues. V shed 4 bases and J shed 0 bases, with 10 bases lying between them. The CDR3 is CASSSGTGSGANVLTF. The CDR3 DNA is TGTGCCAGCAGCTCGGGGACGGGCTCTGGGGCCAACGTCCTGACTTTC.

The V gene is TRBV4-1, the J gene TRBJ1-4; D remains ambiguous. The CDR3 totals 14 residues. The V and J ends lost 3 bases and 11 bases respectively, with 16 bases between them. Germline assignment: CDR1 MGHRA and CDR2 YSYEKL. In DNA form, the CDR3 reads TGCGCCAGCAGCCAGATAATGGACGGCTCGAAACTGTTTTTT. It is translated as CASSQIMDGSKLFF.

This clonotype was picked up many times. This chain connects TRBV5-1 to TRBJ2-5; 10 bases line up with TRBD1. The CDR3 extends over 17 amino acids. With V trimmed by 0 bases and J by 2 bases, 7 bases remained unmatched. Germline values: CDR1 SGHRS, CDR2 YFSETQ. CDR3 in amino acids: CASSLATGTGVQETQYF. DNA of the CDR3: TGCGCCAGCAGCTTGGCTACCGGGACAGGGGTGCAAGAGACCCAGTACTTC.

V and J are TRBV18 and TRBJ2-3; 7 positions match TRBD2. Germline CDR1 is KGHSH and CDR2 is LQKENI. J was trimmed by 2 bases and V by 3 bases; bases with no gene match: 5. The CDR3 is 15 residues long. The CDR3, as DNA: TGTGCCAGCTCACCGGCTGGGAGGGCCACAGATACGCAGTATTTT. Protein product: CASSPAGRATDTQYF.

In its sample, this clonotype was seen a few times. The chain links TRBV9 to TRBJ2-1; TRBD2 might be the D (5 bases). The ends were cut back, 0 bases at V and 6 bases at J, with 7 bases in the middle. The CDR3 runs 13 residues. Germline lookup yields CDR1 SGDLS and CDR2 YYNGEE. The CDR3 loop is CASSVDGLNEQFF. The DNA for the CDR3 is TGTGCCAGCAGCGTAGACGGACTCAATGAGCAGTTCTTC.

In this sample, this clonotype turned up a few times. The chain links TRBV3-1 to TRBJ1-2; D may be TRBD1 (6 bases). The CDR3 spans 15 residues. Germline values: CDR1 LGHDT, CDR2 YNNKEL (reference sequence). V was trimmed by 5 bases and J by 2 bases, leaving 15 bases between them. CDR3 region: CASSVAGGANYGYTF. The CDR3 DNA is TGTGCCAGCAGCGTCGCTGGGGGCGCGAACTATGGCTACACCTTC. Together with reference TRBV3-1 and TRBJ1-2, the CDR3 gives the full variable domain: DTAVSQTPKYLVTQMGNDKSIKCEQNLGHDTMYWYKQDSKKFLKIMFSYNNKELIINETVPNRFSPKSPDKAHLNLHINSLELGDSAVYFCASSVAGGANYGYTFGSGTRLTVV.

The V gene is TRBV24-1, the J gene TRBJ2-3; D gene ambiguous. The CDR3 contains 15 residues. Trimming shortened V by 4 bases and J by 3 bases, and 13 bases separated the two germline ends. Germline values: CDR1 KGHDR, CDR2 SFDVKD. CDR3 sequence: CATSDRAERTDTQYF. CDR3 nucleotides: TGTGCCACCAGTGACCGGGCGGAAAGAACAGATACGCAGTATTTT.

This clonotype occurred a few times. The V call is TRBV19, the J call TRBJ1-1; no reliable D call. Per the germline V gene, CDR1 is LNHDA and CDR2 is SQIVND (reference sequence). The CDR3 covers 14 residues. V was pared by 2 bases and J by 1 base, with 8 bases between. The CDR3 here is CASSIPRQNTEAFF. CDR3 nucleotides: TGTGCCAGTAGTATACCTCGACAGAACACTGAAGCTTTCTTT.

This clonotype has more than one count but fewer than ten. The genes are TRBV6-1 and TRBJ2-7; D might be TRBD2 (6 bases). Germline V CDR1 and CDR2: MNHNS, SASEGT. The CDR3 extends over 17 amino acids. V lost 4 bases to trimming and J lost 4 bases, with 23 bases between them. The DNA for the CDR3 is TGTGCCAGCAGTGGCAGTCTTGGGTGGGAGGACCTTTACGAGCAGTACGTC. Encoded protein: CASSGSLGWEDLYEQYV.